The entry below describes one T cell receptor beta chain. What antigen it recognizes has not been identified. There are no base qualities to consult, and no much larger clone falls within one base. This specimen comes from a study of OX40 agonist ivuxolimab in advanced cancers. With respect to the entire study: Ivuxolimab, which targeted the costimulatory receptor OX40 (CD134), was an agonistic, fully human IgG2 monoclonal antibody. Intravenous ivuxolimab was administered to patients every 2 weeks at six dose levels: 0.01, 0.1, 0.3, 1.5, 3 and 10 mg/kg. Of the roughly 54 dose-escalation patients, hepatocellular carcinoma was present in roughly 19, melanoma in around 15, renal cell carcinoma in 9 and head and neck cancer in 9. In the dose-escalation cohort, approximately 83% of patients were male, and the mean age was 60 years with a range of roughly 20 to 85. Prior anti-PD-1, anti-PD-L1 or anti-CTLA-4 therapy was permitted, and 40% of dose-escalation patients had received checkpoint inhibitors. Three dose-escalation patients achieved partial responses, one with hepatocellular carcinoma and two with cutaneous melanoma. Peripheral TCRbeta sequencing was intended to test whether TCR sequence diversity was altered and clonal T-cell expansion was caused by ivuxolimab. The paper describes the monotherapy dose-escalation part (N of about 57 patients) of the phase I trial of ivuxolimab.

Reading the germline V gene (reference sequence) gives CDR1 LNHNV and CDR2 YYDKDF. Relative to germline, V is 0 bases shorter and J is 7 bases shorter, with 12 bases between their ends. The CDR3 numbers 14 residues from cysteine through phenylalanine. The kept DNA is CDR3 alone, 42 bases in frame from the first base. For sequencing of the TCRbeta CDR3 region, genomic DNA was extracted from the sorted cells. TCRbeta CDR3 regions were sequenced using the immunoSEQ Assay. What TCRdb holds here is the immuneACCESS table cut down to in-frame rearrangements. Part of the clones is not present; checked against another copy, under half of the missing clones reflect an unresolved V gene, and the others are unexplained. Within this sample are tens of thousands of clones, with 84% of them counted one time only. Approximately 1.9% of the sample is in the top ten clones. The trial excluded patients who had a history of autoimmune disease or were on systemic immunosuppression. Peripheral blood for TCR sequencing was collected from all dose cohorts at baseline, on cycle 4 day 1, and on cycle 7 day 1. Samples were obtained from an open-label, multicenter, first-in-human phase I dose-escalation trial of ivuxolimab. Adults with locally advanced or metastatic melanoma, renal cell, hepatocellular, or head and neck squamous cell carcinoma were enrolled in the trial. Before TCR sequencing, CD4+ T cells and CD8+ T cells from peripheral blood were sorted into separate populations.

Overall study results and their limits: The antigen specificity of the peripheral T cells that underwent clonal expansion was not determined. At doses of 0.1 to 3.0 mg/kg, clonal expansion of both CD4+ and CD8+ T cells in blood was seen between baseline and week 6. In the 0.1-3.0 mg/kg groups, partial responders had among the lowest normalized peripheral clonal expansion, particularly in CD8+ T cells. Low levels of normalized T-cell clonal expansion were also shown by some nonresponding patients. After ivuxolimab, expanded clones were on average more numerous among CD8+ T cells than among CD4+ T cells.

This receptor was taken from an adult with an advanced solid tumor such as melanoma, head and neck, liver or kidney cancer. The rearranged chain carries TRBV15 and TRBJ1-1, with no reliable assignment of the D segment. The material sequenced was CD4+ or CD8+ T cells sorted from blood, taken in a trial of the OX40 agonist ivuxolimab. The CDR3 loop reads CATSRESRHLEAFF. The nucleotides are TGTGCCACCAGCAGAGAGTCTCGACATCTTGAAGCTTTCTTT.